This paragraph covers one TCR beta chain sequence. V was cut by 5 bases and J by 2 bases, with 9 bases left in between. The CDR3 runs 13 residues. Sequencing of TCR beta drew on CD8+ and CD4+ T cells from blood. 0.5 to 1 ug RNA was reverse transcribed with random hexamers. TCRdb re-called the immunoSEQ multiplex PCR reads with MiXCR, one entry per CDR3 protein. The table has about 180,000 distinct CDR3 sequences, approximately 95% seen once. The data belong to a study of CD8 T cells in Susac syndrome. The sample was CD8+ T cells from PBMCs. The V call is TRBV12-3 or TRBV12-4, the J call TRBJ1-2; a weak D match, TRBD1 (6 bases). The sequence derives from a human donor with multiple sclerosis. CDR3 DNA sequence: TGTGCCAGCAGTCCCCAGGGGAACTATGGCTACACCTTC. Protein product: CASSPQGNYGYTF.